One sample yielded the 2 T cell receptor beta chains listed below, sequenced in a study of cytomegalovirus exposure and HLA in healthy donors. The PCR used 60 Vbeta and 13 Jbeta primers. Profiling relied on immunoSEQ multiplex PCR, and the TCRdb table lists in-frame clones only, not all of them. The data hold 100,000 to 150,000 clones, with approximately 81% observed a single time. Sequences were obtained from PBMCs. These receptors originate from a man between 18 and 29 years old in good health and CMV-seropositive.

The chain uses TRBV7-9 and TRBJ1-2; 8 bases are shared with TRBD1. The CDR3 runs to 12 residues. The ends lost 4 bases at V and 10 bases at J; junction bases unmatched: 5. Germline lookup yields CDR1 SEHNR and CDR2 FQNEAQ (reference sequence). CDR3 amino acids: CASSSRTGHYTF. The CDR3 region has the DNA TGTGCCAGCAGCTCCCGGACAGGGCACTACACCTTC.

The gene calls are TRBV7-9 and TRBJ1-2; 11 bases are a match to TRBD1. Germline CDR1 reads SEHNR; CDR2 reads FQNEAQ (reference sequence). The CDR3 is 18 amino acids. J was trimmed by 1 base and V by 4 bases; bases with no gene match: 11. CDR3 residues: CASSSFVDRGRHNYGYTF. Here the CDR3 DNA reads TGTGCCAGCAGCTCATTCGTGGACAGGGGGCGCCATAACTATGGCTACACCTTC.